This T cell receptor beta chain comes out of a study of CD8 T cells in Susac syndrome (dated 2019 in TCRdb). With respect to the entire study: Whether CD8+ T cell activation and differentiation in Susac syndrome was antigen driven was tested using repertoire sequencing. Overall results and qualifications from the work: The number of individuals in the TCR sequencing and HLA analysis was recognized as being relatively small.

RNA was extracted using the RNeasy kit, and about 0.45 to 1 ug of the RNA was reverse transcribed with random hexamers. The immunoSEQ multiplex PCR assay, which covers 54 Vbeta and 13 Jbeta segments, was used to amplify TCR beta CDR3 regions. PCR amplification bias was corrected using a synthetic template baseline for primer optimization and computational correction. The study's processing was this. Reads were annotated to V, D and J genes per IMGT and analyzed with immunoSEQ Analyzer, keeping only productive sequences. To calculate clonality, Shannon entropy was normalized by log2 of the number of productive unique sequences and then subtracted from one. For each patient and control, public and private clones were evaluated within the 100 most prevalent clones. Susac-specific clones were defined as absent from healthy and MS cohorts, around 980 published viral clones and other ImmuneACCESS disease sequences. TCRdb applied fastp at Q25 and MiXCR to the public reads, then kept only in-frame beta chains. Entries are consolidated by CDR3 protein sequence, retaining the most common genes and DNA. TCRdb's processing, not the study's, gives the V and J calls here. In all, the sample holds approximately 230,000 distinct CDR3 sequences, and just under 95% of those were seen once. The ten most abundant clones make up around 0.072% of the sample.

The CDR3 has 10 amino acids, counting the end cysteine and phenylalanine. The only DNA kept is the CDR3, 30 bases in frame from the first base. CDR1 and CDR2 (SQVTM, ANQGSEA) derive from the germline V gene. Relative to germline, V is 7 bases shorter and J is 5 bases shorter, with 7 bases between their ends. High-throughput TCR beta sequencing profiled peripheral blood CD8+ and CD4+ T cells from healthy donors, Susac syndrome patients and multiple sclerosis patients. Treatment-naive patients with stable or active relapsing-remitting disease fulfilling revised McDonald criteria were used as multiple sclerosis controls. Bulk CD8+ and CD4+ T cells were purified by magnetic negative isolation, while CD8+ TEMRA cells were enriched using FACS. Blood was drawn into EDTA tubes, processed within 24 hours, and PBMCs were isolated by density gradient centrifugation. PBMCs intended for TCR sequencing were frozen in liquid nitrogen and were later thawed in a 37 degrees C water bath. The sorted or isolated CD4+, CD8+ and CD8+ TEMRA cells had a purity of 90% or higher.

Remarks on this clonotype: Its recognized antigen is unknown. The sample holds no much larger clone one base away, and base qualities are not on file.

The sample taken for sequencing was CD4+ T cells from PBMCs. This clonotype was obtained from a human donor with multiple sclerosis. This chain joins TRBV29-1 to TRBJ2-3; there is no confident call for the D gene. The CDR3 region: CSAHEDTQYF. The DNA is TGCAGCGCCCACGAAGATACGCAGTATTTT.